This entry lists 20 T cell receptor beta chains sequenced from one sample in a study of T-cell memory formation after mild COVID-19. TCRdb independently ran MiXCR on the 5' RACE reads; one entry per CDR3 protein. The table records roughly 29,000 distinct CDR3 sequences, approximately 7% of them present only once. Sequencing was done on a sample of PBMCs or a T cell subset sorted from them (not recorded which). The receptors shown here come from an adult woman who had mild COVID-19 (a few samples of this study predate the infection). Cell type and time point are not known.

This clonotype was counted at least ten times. CDR3 amino acids: CASSSLVDTQYF. The DNA of the CDR3 is TGTGCCAGCAGTTCCCTAGTAGATACGCAGTATTTT. The genes are TRBV27 and TRBJ2-3; D remains ambiguous. Germline V lookup: CDR1 MNHEY, CDR2 SMNVEV (reference sequence). The CDR3 consists of 12 residues. The V end was cut by 4 bases, the J end by 5 bases, with 7 bases between.

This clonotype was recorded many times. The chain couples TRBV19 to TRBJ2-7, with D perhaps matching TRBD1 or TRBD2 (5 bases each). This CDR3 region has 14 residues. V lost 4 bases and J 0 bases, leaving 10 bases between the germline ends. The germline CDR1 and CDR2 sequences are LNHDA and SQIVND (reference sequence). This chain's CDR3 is CASSTRDGSYEQYF. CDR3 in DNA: TGTGCCAGTAGTACAAGGGACGGCTCCTACGAGCAGTACTTC. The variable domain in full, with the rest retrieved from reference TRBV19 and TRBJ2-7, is DGGITQSPKYLFRKEGQNVTLSCEQNLNHDAMYWYRQDPGQGLRLIYYSQIVNDFQKGDIAEGYSVSREKKESFPLTVTSAQKNPTAFYLCASSTRDGSYEQYFGPGTRLTVT.

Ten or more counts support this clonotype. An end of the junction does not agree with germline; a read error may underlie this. The CDR3 reads CASSHTGNSYDEQFF. CDR3 nucleotides: TGTGCCAGCAGCCATACAGGTAACTCCTACGATGAGCAGTTCTTC. The chain combines TRBV7-3 with TRBJ2-1; D is possibly TRBD1 (5 bases). The CDR3 loop spans 15 amino acids. CDR1 is SGHTA, CDR2 FQGTGA, per germline.

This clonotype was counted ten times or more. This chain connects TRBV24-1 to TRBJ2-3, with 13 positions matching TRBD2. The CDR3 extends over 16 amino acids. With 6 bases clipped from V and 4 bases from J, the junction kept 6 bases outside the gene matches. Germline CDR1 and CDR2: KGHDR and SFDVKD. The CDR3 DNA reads TGTGCCACCAGTCCGAGACTAGCGGGGGGAGCAGATACGCAGTATTTT. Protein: CATSPRLAGGADTQYF.

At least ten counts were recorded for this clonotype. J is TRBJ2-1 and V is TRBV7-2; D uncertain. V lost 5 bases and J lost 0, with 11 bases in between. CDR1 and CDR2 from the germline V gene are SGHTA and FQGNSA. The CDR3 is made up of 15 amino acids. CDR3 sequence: CASSVPPNSYNEQFF. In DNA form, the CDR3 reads TGTGCCAGCAGCGTTCCCCCGAACTCCTACAATGAGCAGTTCTTC.

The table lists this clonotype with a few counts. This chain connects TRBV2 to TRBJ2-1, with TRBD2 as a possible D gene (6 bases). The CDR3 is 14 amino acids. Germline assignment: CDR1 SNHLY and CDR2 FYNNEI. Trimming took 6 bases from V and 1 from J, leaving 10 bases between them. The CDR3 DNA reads TGTGCCAGCAGCGGGGACTCTTCCTACAATGAGCAGTTCTTC. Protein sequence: CASSGDSSYNEQFF.

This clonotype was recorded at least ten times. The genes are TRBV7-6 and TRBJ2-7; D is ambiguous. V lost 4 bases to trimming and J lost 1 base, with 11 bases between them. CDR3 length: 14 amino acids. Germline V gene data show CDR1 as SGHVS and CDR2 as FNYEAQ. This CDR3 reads CASSSAQHSYEQYF. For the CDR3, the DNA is TGTGCCAGCAGCTCCGCCCAGCATTCCTACGAGCAGTACTTC.

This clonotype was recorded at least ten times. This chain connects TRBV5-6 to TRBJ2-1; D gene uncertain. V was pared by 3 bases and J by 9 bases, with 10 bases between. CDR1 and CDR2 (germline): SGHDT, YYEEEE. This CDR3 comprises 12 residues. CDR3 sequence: CASSWGRGEQFF. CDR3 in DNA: TGTGCCAGCAGCTGGGGAAGAGGTGAGCAGTTCTTC.

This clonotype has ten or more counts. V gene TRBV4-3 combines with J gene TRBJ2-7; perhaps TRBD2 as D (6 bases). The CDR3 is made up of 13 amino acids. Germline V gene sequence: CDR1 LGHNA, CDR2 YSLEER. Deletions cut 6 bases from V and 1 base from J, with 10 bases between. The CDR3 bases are TGCGCCAGCAGGTCGGGGAGGTCCTACGAGCAGTACTTC. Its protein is CASRSGRSYEQYF.

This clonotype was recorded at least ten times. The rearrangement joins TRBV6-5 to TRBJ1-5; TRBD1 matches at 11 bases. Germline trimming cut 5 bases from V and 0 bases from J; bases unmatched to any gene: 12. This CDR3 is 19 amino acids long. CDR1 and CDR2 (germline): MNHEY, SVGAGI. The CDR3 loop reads CASSNHGQGARYSNQPQHF. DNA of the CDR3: TGTGCCAGCAGTAACCATGGACAGGGGGCCCGCTATAGCAATCAGCCCCAGCATTTT.

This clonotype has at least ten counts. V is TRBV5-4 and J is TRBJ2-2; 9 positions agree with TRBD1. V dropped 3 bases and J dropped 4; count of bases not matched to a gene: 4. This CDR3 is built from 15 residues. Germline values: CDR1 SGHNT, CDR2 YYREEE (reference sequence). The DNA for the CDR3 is TGTGCCAGCAGCTCCGGACAGGGGATCACCGGGGAGCTGTTTTTT. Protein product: CASSSGQGITGELFF.

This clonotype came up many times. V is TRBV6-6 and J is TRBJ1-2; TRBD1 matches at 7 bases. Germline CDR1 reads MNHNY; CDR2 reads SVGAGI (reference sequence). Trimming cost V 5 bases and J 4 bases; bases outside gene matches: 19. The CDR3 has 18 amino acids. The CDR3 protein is CASSLPQGQRNPSYGYTF. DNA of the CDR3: TGTGCCAGCAGTCTCCCTCAGGGACAGCGGAACCCATCCTATGGCTACACCTTC.

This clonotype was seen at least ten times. The CDR3: CASSPLYTQYF. CDR3 nucleotide sequence: TGTGCCAGCAGCCCACTGTATACGCAGTATTTT. The V call is TRBV11-2, the J call TRBJ2-3; D unclear. The germline V gene encodes CDR1 SGHAT and CDR2 FQNNGV. The CDR3 extends over 11 amino acids. Trimming took 5 bases from V and 7 from J, leaving 7 bases between them.

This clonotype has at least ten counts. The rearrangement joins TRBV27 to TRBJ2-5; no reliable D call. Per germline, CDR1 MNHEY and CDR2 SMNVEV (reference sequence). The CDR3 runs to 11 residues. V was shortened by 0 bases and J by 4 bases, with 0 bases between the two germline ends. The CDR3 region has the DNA TGTGCCAGCAGTTTATCAGAGACCCAGTACTTC. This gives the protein CASSLSETQYF.

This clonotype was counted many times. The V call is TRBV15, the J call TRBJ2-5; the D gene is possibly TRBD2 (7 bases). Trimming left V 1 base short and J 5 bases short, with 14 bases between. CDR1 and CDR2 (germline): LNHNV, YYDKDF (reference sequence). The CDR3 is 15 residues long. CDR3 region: CATSRAGRGGETQYF. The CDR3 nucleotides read TGTGCCACCAGCAGAGCAGGCAGGGGAGGGGAGACCCAGTACTTC.

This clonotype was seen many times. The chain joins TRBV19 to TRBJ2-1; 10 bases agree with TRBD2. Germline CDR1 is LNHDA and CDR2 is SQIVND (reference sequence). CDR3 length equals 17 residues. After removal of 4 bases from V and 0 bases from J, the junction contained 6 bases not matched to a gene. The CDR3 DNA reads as TGTGCCAGTAGTAATCTAGCGGGAGACGCCTCCTACAATGAGCAGTTCTTC. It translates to CASSNLAGDASYNEQFF.

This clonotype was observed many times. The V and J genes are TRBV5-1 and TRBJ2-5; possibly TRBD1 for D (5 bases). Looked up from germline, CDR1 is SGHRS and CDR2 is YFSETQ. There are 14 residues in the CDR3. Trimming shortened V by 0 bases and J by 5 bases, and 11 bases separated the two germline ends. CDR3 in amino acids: CASSLVGLWETQYF. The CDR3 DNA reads TGCGCCAGCAGCTTGGTGGGGCTTTGGGAGACCCAGTACTTC.

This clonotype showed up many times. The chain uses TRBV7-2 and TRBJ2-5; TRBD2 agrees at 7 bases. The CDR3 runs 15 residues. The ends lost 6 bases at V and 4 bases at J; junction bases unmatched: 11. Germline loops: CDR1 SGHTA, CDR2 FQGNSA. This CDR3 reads CASSLGGNSAETQYF. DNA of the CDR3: TGTGCCAGCAGTCTGGGGGGGAACTCAGCAGAGACCCAGTACTTC. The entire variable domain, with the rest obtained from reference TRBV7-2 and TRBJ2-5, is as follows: GAGVSQSPSNKVTEKGKDVELRCDPISGHTALYWYRQSLGQGLEFLIYFQGNSAPDKSGLPSDRFSAERTGGSVSTLTIQRTQQEDSAVYLCASSLGGNSAETQYFGPGTRLLVL.

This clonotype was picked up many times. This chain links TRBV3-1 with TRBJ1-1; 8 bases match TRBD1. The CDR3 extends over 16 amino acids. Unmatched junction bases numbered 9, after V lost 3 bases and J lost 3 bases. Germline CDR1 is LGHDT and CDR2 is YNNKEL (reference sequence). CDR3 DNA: TGTGCCAGCAGCCAGCCCTCGACAGGGGTGGACACTGAAGCTTTCTTT. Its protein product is CASSQPSTGVDTEAFF.

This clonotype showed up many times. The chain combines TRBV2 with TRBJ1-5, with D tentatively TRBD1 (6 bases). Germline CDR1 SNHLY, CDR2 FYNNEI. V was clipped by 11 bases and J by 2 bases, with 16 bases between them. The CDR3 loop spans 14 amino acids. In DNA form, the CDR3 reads TGTGCCGGAAGCGGGGGCGAGGGCAATCAGCCCCAGCATTTT. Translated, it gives CAGSGGEGNQPQHF.